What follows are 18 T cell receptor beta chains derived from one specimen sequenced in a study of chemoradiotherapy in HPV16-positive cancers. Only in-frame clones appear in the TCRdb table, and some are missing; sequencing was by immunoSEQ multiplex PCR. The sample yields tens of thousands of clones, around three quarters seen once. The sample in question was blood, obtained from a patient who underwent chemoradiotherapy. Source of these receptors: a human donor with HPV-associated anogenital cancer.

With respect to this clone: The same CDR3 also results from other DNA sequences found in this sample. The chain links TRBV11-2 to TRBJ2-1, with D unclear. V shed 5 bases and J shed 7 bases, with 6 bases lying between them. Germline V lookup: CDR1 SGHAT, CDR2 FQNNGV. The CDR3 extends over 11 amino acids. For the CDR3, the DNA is TGTGCCAGCAGCCTCGCAAATGAGCAGTTCTTC. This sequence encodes CASSLANEQFF.

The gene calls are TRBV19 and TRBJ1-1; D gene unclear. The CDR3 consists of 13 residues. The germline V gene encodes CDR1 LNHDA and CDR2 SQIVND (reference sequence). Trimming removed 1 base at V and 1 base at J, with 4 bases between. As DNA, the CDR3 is TGTGCCAGTAGTATAGTCCCGAACACTGAAGCTTTCTTT. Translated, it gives CASSIVPNTEAFF. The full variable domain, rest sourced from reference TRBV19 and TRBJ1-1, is DGGITQSPKYLFRKEGQNVTLSCEQNLNHDAMYWYRQDPGQGLRLIYYSQIVNDFQKGDIAEGYSVSREKKESFPLTVTSAQKNPTAFYLCASSIVPNTEAFFGQGTRLTVV.

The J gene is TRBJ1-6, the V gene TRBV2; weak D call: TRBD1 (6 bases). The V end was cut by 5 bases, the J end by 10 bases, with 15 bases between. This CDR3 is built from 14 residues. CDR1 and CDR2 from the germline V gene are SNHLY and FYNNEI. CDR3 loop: CASSSGQVSSPLHF. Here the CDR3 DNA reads TGTGCCAGCAGTTCGGGACAAGTAAGCTCACCCCTCCACTTT.

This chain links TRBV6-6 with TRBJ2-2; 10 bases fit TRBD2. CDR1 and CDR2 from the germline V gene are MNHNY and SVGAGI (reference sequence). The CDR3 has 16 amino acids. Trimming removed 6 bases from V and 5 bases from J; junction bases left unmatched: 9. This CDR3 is CASRTGTSAGTGELFF. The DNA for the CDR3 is TGTGCCAGCAGAACCGGGACTAGCGCGGGAACCGGGGAGCTGTTTTTT.

This chain's CDR3 is CASSESGPRNEQFF. In DNA, the CDR3 is TGCGCCAGCAGTGAGTCTGGACCAAGGAATGAGCAGTTCTTC. The chain links TRBV10-2 to TRBJ2-1; unclear D gene. CDR1 and CDR2 (germline): WSHSY, SAAADI. The CDR3 covers 14 residues. V gave up 0 bases and J gave up 7 bases, with 10 bases separating them.

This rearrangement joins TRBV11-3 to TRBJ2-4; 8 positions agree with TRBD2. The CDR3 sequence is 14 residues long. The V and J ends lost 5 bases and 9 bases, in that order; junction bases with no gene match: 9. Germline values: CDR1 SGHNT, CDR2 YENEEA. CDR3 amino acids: CASSPGRGSPIQYF. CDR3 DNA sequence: TGTGCCAGCAGCCCCGGGAGGGGGTCTCCCATTCAGTACTTC.

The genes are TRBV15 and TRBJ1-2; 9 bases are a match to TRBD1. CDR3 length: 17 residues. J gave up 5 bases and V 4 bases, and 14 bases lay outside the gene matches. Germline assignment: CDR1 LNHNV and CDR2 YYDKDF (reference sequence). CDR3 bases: TGTGCCACCAGCATGCACAGGGGGCCGGGCGGGTTGTATGGCTACACCTTC. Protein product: CATSMHRGPGGLYGYTF.

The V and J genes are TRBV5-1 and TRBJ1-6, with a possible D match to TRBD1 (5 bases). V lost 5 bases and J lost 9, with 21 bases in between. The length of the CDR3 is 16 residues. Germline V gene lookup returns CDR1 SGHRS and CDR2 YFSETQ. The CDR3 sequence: CASRTLPDIQTSPLHF. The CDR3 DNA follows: TGCGCCAGCAGAACTCTACCGGACATACAGACTTCACCCCTCCACTTT.

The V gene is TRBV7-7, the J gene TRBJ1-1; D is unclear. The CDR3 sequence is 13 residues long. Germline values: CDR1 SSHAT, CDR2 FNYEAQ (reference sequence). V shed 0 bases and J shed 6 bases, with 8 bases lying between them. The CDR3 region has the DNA TGTGCCAGCAGCTTAGCGCTGAGGGCTGAAGCTTTCTTT. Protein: CASSLALRAEAFF.

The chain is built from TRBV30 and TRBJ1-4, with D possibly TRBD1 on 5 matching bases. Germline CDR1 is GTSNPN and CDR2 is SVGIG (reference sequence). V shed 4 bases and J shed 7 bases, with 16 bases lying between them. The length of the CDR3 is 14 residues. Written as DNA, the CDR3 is TGTGCCTGGACCCTGAGGGGAAGCGGTGAAAAACTGTTTTTT. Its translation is CAWTLRGSGEKLFF. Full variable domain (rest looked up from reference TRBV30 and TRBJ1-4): SQTIHQWPATLVQPVGSPLSLECTVEGTSNPNLYWYRQAAGRGLQLLFYSVGIGQISSEVPQNLSASRPQDRQFILSSKKLLLSDSGFYLCAWTLRGSGEKLFFGSGTQLSVL.

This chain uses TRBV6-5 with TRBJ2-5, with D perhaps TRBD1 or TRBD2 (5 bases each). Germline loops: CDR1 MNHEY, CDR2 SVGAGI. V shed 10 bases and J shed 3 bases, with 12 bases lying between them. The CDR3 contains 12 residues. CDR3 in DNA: TGTGCCACGGGACCGAAAAAAGAGACCCAGTACTTC. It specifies CATGPKKETQYF.

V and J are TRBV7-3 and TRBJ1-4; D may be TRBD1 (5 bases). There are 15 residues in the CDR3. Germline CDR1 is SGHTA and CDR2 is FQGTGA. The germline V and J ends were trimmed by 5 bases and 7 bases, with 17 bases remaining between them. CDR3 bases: TGTGCCAGCAGCCCCGGGGCGGGGAGGCTTGAAAAACTGTTTTTT. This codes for CASSPGAGRLEKLFF.

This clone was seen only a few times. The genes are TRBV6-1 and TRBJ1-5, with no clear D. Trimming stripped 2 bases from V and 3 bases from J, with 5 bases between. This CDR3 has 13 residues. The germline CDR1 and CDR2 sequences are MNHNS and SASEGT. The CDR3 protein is CASSEQNNQPQHF. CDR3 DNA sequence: TGTGCCAGCAGTGAACAGAACAATCAGCCCCAGCATTTT.

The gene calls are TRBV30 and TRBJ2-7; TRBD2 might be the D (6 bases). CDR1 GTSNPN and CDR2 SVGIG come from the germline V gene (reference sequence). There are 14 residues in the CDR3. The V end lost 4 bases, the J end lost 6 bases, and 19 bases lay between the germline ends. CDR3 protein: CAWTAGTFLGEQYF. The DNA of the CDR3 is TGTGCCTGGACCGCCGGGACTTTCCTGGGCGAGCAGTACTTC.

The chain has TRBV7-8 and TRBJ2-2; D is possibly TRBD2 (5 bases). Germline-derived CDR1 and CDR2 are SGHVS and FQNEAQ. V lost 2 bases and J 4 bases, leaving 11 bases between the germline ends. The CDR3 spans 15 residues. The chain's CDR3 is CASSLKARGTGELFF. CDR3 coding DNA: TGTGCCAGCAGCTTAAAGGCCCGGGGCACCGGGGAGCTGTTTTTT.

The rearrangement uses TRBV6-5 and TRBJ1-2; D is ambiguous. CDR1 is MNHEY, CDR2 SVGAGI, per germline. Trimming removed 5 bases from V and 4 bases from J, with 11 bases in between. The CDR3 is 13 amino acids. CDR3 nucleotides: TGTGCCAGCAGTCCGGGCCGTATCTATGGCTACACCTTC. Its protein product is CASSPGRIYGYTF.

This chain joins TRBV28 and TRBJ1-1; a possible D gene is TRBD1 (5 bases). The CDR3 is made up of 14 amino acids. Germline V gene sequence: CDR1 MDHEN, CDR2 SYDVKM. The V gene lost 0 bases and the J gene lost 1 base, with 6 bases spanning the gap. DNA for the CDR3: TGTGCCAGCAGTTTATGGACAGCGAACACTGAAGCTTTCTTT. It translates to CASSLWTANTEAFF.

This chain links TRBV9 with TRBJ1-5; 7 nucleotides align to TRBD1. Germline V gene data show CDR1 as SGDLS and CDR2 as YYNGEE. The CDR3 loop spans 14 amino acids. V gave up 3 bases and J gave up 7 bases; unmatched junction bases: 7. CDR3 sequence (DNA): TGTGCCAGCAGCGCAGACAGGGAGGGACAGCCCCAGCATTTT. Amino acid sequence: CASSADREGQPQHF.